Listed below are T cell receptor beta chains from one sample, sequenced in a study of OX40 agonist ivuxolimab in advanced cancers. The repertoire was sequenced with immunoSEQ multiplex PCR; TCRdb's copy has only in-frame clones and lacks some. The repertoire includes about 77,000 clones, more than 70% of them detected once, and less than 0.85% sits in the top ten. The sample was CD4+ or CD8+ T cells sorted from blood, taken in a trial of the OX40 agonist ivuxolimab. The source is an adult with an advanced solid tumor such as melanoma, head and neck, liver or kidney cancer. CDR3s include the opening cysteine and the closing phenylalanine or tryptophan. A D gene is named only where the DNA matches it firmly. Part of the rows lack a size; the others show once, few, many or a class for expanded clones.

>TRBV18|-|TRBJ1-2|-
TGTGCCAGCTCACCTACAAAGTCGGGTGATGGCTACACCTTC
CASSPTKSGDGYTF
>TRBV2|few|TRBJ1-5|-
TGTGCCAGCCGAAAAGAGGGCAATCAGCCCCAGCATTTT
CASRKEGNQPQHF
>TRBV7-9|-|TRBJ1-5|-
TGTGCCAGCAGCTTAGGGTCCCCCCATCAGCCCCAGCATTTT
CASSLGSPHQPQHF
>TRBV19|-|TRBJ1-4|TRBD1
TGTGCCAGTAGTATCCTCACAGACAGGGGCTTTAATGAAAAACTGTTTTTT
CASSILTDRGFNEKLFF
>TRBV25-1|-|TRBJ1-1|TRBD1
TGTGCCAGCAGTGAATTTGTAGGGGGCACGTTCACTGAAGCTTTCTTT
CASSEFVGGTFTEAFF
>TRBV5-6|-|TRBJ1-4|-
TGTGCCAGCAGCTCTTGGGTGCGCGGGAGTGGAACTAATGAAAAACTGTTTTTT
CASSSWVRGSGTNEKLFF
>TRBV19|-|TRBJ1-1|-
TGTGCCAGTGGAGGGGGGTTCGGGGGTATGAACACTGAAGCTTTCTTT
CASGGGFGGMNTEAFF
>TRBV18|-|TRBJ2-5|-
TGTGCCAGCTCACCCCCAGCAGTCCAAGAGACCCAGTACTTC
CASSPPAVQETQYF
>TRBV9|-|TRBJ1-5|-
TGTGCCAGCAGCGTAGGGCAGGGAGGTCAGCCCCAGCATTTT
CASSVGQGGQPQHF
>TRBV7-2|few|TRBJ2-7|TRBD1
TGTGCCAGCAGCCCCGGTGGACAGGTAAAGGCGCAGTACTTC
CASSPGGQVKAQYF
>TRBV6-6|-|TRBJ1-1|-
TGTGCCAGCACCTCATACGGGCCAGGCCCTACTGAAGCTTTCTTT
CASTSYGPGPTEAFF
>TRBV7-7|-|TRBJ2-3|TRBD1
TGTGCTAGCAGTGCAGGGGGCGCGAGCACAGATACGCAGTATTTT
CASSAGGASTDTQYF
>TRBV28|few|TRBJ1-5|-
TGTGCCAGCAGTTTCACGGGGAATCAGCCCCAGCATTTT
CASSFTGNQPQHF
>TRBV2|-|TRBJ1-5|TRBD1
TGTGCCAGCAGAGGGACAGGCAATCAGCCCCAGCATTTT
CASRGTGNQPQHF
>TRBV7-2|-|TRBJ1-5|-
TGTGCCAGCAGCCCAGGGACAAATAGCAATCAGCCCCAGCATTTT
CASSPGTNSNQPQHF
>TRBV29-1|-|TRBJ1-1|-
TGCAGCGTTGAAGAGGGCGGCACTGAAGCTTTCTTT
CSVEEGGTEAFF
>TRBV18|-|TRBJ1-1|-
TGTGCCAGCTCCATGGGAGAGAACACTGAAGCTTTCTTT
CASSMGENTEAFF
>TRBV19|once|TRBJ1-1|-
TGTGCCAGTAGTATAGATATTCTGGGGGGGATTGAAGCTTTCTTT
CASSIDILGGIEAFF
>TRBV16|-|TRBJ2-1|-
TGTGCCAGCAGCCGGGGGGTTGACTCCTACAATGAGCAGTTCTTC
CASSRGVDSYNEQFF
>TRBV5-1|once|TRBJ2-2|-
TGCGCCAGCAGCTCCTATGACGGGACCACCGGGGAGCTGTTTTTT
CASSSYDGTTGELFF
>TRBV7-2|-|TRBJ2-7|-
TGTGCCAGCAGCCCCAGTGATGCCCAATACGAGCAGTACTTC
CASSPSDAQYEQYF
>TRBV12-5|-|TRBJ2-5|TRBD1
TGTGCTAGTGGCAGAGGGTCAGGGGGAAACCAAGAGACCCAGTACTTC
CASGRGSGGNQETQYF
>TRBV4-1|-|TRBJ1-2|TRBD1
TGCGCCAGCAGCCAAGGCCCTCGACAGGGGGCGCGGGGCTACACCTTC
CASSQGPRQGARGYTF
>TRBV19|-|TRBJ1-5|-
TGTGCCAGTAGTCCGGCCGTGTCCTGGACAGTTCAGCCCCAGCATTTT
CASSPAVSWTVQPQHF
>TRBV30|-|TRBJ1-4|-
TGTGCCTGGAGTAGGGGCAGGGCGAACGAAAAACTGTTTTTT
CAWSRGRANEKLFF
>TRBV2|-|TRBJ1-5|TRBD1
TGTGCCAGCAGTCAGGGACAGGGGGTACGAAGCAATCAGCCCCAGCATTTT
CASSQGQGVRSNQPQHF
>TRBV6-4|-|TRBJ2-3|-
TGTGCCAGCAGTTTGGAGGTTGGAGATACGCAGTATTTT
CASSLEVGDTQYF
>TRBV28|-|TRBJ2-7|-
TGTGCCAGTGCCCCCCCTAGGGGTTCTAACGAGCAGTACTTC
CASAPPRGSNEQYF
>TRBV2|-|TRBJ1-6|-
TGTGCCAGCACCGCTCCTAATTCACCCCTCCACTTT
CASTAPNSPLHF
>TRBV13|-|TRBJ2-7|TRBD1
TGTGCCAGCAGCTTGGCCGGGACAGCAGAGTACTTC
CASSLAGTAEYF
>TRBV11-2|-|TRBJ1-1|-
TGTGCCAGCAGCTTCGAAGGGTACACTGAAGCTTTCTTT
CASSFEGYTEAFF
>TRBV7-6|-|TRBJ2-1|TRBD2
TGTGCCAGCAGCTTAGCGGGGGGGAATGAGCAGTTCTTC
CASSLAGGNEQFF
>TRBV4-2|-|TRBJ2-6|TRBD2
TGTGCCAGCAGCCAAGGGGGAGGACTAGCCGACTCTGGGGCCAACGTCCTGACTTTC
CASSQGGGLADSGANVLTF
>TRBV28|-|TRBJ2-7|-
TGTGCCAGCAGTTTATCACAGGGACCCTACGAGCAGTACTTC
CASSLSQGPYEQYF
>TRBV21-1|-|TRBJ1-3|-
TGTGCCAGCAGCCAGCCGACAGGTAGCTCTGGAAACACCATATATTTT
CASSQPTGSSGNTIYF
>TRBV7-8|-|TRBJ1-1|-
TGTGCCAGCAGCGTAAGAAGGGGCCTGAACACTGAAGCTTTCTTT
CASSVRRGLNTEAFF
>TRBV2|once|TRBJ2-4|TRBD2
TGTGCCAGCAGTGAAGGGACTAGCTCTCTAGCCAAAAACATTCAGTACTTC
CASSEGTSSLAKNIQYF
>TRBV6-1|few|TRBJ1-4|-
TGTGCCAGCAGTGGCCTAAATGGTGCAACTAATGAAAAACTGTTTTTT
CASSGLNGATNEKLFF
>TRBV6-5|-|TRBJ1-1|-
TGTGCCAGCAGTTACTCAGTACAAGGGAACACTGAAGCTTTCTTT
CASSYSVQGNTEAFF
>TRBV10-2|-|TRBJ2-6|TRBD2
TGCGCCAGCGGAACACCGCGGACTAGCGGGACTGGGGCCAACGTCCTGACTTTC
CASGTPRTSGTGANVLTF
>TRBV28|-|TRBJ2-7|-
TGTGCCAGCAGTTCAACGAACTACAGAAGCTACGAGCAGTACTTC
CASSSTNYRSYEQYF
>TRBV29-1|-|TRBJ2-7|-
TGCAGCGTCTTTGGACAGAACTACGAGCAGTACTTC
CSVFGQNYEQYF
>TRBV2|-|TRBJ2-6|-
TGTGCCAGCACCTCCAAGGACTCTGGGGCCAACGTCCTGACTTTC
CASTSKDSGANVLTF
>TRBV10-3|-|TRBJ2-5|-
TGTGCCATCAAGGTCCAAGAGACCCAGTACTTC
CAIKVQETQYF
>TRBV30|-|TRBJ1-5|TRBD1
TGTGCCTGGAGTACTTGGACAGGGGGCGCGAGTCAGCCCCAGCATTTT
CAWSTWTGGASQPQHF
>TRBV10-3|-|TRBJ1-5|-
TGTGCCACGCAGGGAGGGGACCAGCCCCAGCATTTT
CATQGGDQPQHF
>TRBV7-3|-|TRBJ2-5|-
TGTGCCAGCAGCTCCCCCCCTGAAGAGACCCAGTACTTC
CASSSPPEETQYF
>TRBV10-1|few|TRBJ2-7|-
TGCGCCAGCAGTGAGTCAACAGGCTTTCGCGAGCAGTACTTC
CASSESTGFREQYF
>TRBV18|once|TRBJ1-5|TRBD1
TGTGCCAGCTCACCTGGGAAGGGGGCCAATCAGCCCCAGCATTTT
CASSPGKGANQPQHF
>TRBV10-3|-|TRBJ2-7|TRBD1
TGTGCCATCAGTCCCGGGACAGGGCTTTCTGGTGAGCAGTACTTC
CAISPGTGLSGEQYF
>TRBV4-1|-|TRBJ1-2|TRBD1
TGCGCCAGCAGCCGCCCGGACAGGGGGAGCTATGGCTACACCTTC
CASSRPDRGSYGYTF
>TRBV28|-|TRBJ2-1|TRBD1
TGTGCCAGCAGACAGGGGACAGACAATGAGCAGTTCTTC
CASRQGTDNEQFF